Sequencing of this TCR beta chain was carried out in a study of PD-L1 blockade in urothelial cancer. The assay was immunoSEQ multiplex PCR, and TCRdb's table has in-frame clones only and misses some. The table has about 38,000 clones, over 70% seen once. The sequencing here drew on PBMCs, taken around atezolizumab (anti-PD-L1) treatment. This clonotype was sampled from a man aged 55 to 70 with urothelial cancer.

CDR3 coding DNA: TGCGCCAGCAGCCAAAGAAGTGGTCGGGAAACCGGGGAGCTGTTTTTT. Amino acid sequence: CASSQRSGRETGELFF. V and J are TRBV4-3 and TRBJ2-2; D possibly corresponds to TRBD2 (5 bases). The CDR3 has 16 amino acids. The V gene's germline CDR1 is LGHNA and CDR2 YSLEER. The V end was cut by 2 bases, the J end by 5 bases, with 15 bases between.